The text below deals with one T cell receptor (beta chain). Its antigen remains unidentified. The data were obtained in a study of T-cell reconstitution after alpha-beta-depleted transplantation in children. As it was prepared, the TCRbeta library received unique molecular identifiers. TCRdb reprocessed the PCR reads via MiXCR and lists one record per CDR3 protein. The table includes about 870,000 distinct CDR3 sequences, roughly 15% detected once. With V trimmed by 3 bases and J by 2 bases, 5 bases remained unmatched. Per germline, CDR1 SGHDN and CDR2 FVKESK. The CDR3 spans 15 residues. General study results and limits: Diversity and T-cell counts at one year after transplant derived mostly from new T cells. Some patients' high day-60 TCRbeta diversity was traced to surviving recipient T cells and thymic progenitors. After transplant, at about two months, alpha-beta T cells were reportedly derived from several hundred expanded graft clones.

The chain couples TRBV14 to TRBJ2-5; 8 bases fit TRBD1. Sample: PBMCs, mostly from graft donor cells, taken 360 days after TCRalphabeta/CD19-depleted stem cell transplant. The sequence came from a male patient younger than 18 who had a stem cell transplant for acute lymphoblastic leukemia, so the T cells may come from the graft donor. The CDR3 loop is CASSHRRTGQETQYF. CDR3 in DNA: TGTGCCAGCAGCCACCGACGGACAGGGCAAGAGACCCAGTACTTC.